This record concerns one TCR beta chain sequence. This clonotype was observed a handful of times. The target of this receptor is not known. Per-base qualities were not stored, and no clone one base away is much larger. Spanning cysteine to phenylalanine, the CDR3 consists of 16 amino acids. The read is trimmed to its CDR3 DNA, 48 bases read in frame from base 1. As encoded in the germline V gene, CDR1 is SGHRS while CDR2 is YFSETQ. V and J are trimmed by 4 bases and 0 bases, and the gene matches miss 6 bases of the junction. The sample belongs to a study of response to subunit inactivated influenza vaccine (dated 2018 in TCRdb). Regarding the study in general: Deep quantitative T cell receptor repertoire profiling was used in the study to track responses to a trivalent subunit inactivated influenza vaccine.

Libraries were built with RT-PCR. Sequencer: Illumina HiSeq 2500. TCRdb reanalyzed the raw reads on its own, using fastp at Q25 for trimming and MiXCR for clone calling, and kept in-frame beta chains. A single entry per CDR3 protein holds the most common genes and DNA from its merged rows. This sample gives 500,000 to 550,000 distinct CDR3 sequences in total; less than 7.5% of them show up just once. Together, the top ten hold over 10% of the sample. Overall results and qualifications from the work: It was suggested by the authors that each seasonal influenza vaccination may recruit only a limited number of new T cells.

Here the chain combines TRBV5-1 and TRBJ1-4; 7 of the junction bases match TRBD1. The source of this sequence is a man between 45 and 75 years old who received an inactivated influenza vaccine. Donor details come from another sample of the same person, matched by shared clones. The sequencing used PBMCs from blood, collected less than 25 months after vaccination. CDR3 region: CASSLGTAATNEKLFF. The sequenced DNA: TGCGCCAGCAGCCTCGGGACAGCTGCAACTAATGAAAAACTGTTTTTT.